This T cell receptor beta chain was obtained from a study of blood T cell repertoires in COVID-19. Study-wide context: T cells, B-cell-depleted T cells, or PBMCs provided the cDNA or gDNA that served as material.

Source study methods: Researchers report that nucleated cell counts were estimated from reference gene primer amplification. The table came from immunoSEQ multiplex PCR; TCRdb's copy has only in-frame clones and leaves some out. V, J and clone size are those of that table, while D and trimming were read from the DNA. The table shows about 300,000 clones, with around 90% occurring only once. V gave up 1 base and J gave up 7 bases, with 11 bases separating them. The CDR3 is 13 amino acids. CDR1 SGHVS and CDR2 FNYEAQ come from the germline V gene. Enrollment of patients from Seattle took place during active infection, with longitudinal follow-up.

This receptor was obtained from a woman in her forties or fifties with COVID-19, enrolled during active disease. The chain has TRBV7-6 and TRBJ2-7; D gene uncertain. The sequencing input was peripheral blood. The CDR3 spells CASSLDSLTEQYF. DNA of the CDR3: TGTGCCAGCAGCTTAGACTCCCTTACTGAGCAGTACTTC.